Listed below are T cell receptor beta chains from one sample, sequenced in a study of T cell responses to AZD1222 COVID-19 vaccine. Sequencing was performed with immunoSEQ multiplex PCR; in TCRdb, only in-frame clones are kept and a portion is missing. The table records about 190,000 clones, around 93% of them present only once. Source: peripheral blood, taken on day 0 of AZD1222 vaccination. The origin of the receptors is an adult in good health. Both conserved end residues are part of each CDR3. The D gene is left open where the match is weak. The size entry is marked missing in some rows and otherwise reads once, few, many or a size class.

>TRBJ2-5|.|TRBV7-7|TRBD2
TGTGCTAGCAGCCGAGGACTAGCGGGAGGGCCCCAAGAGACCCAGTACTTC
CASSRGLAGGPQETQYF
>TRBJ2-7|.|TRBV27|.
TGTGCCAGCAGTCGGGCCCACGAGCAGTACTTC
CASSRAHEQYF
>TRBJ2-7|.|TRBV7-2|TRBD2
TGTGCCAGCAGCTTATCCCCAGCCGGGAGGGGGGAGCAGTACTTC
CASSLSPAGRGEQYF
>TRBJ1-2|.|TRBV27|.
TGTGCCAGCAGTCCCGGGTACGGCTACACCTTC
CASSPGYGYTF
>TRBJ1-2|.|TRBV5-4|.
TGTGCCAGCAGCACGACAATAGGGGGCTATGGCTACACCTTC
CASSTTIGGYGYTF
>TRBJ1-5|.|TRBV6-6|.
TGTGCCAGCAGGACAGGATCCCAGCCCCAGCATTTT
CASRTGSQPQHF
>TRBJ1-1|.|TRBV30|.
TGTGCCTGGATCCCGGGTACGGTTGAAGCTTTCTTT
CAWIPGTVEAFF
>TRBJ1-1|few|TRBV2|.
TGTGCCAGCAGTGATCAAGGGTGGACTGAAGCTTTCTTT
CASSDQGWTEAFF
>TRBJ2-3|.|TRBV27|.
TGTGCCAGCAAGATACTCCGGGTCCCGCGGAGGAGCACAGATACGCAGTATTTT
CASKILRVPRRSTDTQYF
>TRBJ2-4|.|TRBV5-6|TRBD1
TGTGCCAGCAGGAAGACAGGGGAGGCCAAAAACATTCAGTACTTC
CASRKTGEAKNIQYF
>TRBJ1-2|once|TRBV24-1|.
TGTGCCACCAGTCCGTCCGGAGCTAACTATGGCTACACCTTC
CATSPSGANYGYTF
>TRBJ1-4|once|TRBV18|.
TGTGCCAGCTCACCACCGAGAGGAAGGAGTGAAAAACTGTTTTTT
CASSPPRGRSEKLFF
>TRBJ1-4|once|TRBV7-6|.
TGTGCCAGCAGCTATTCTTTGGGGGCAAGGGATGAAAAACTGTTTTTT
CASSYSLGARDEKLFF
>TRBJ1-1|.|TRBV19|.
TGTGCCAGTAGTGCCGGGGGGGCGCGTGGGACTGAAGCTTTCTTT
CASSAGGARGTEAFF
>TRBJ1-3|once|TRBV7-2|.
TGTGCCAGCAGCTTAGTCCACGGAAACACCATATATTTT
CASSLVHGNTIYF
>TRBJ1-2|medium-sized|TRBV29-1|.
TGCAGCGGGATCGACACTAACTATGGCTACACCTTC
CSGIDTNYGYTF
>TRBJ2-3|.|TRBV5-6|.
TGTGCCAGCAGCTTCGAGACAATTACAGATACGCAGTATTTT
CASSFETITDTQYF
>TRBJ1-1|.|TRBV7-9|TRBD1
TGTGCCAGCAGCCCCGGACAGGGCGTAAACACTGAAGCTTTCTTT
CASSPGQGVNTEAFF
>TRBJ1-2|.|TRBV29-1|TRBD1
TGCAGCGTTGAAGATCTTGGGACAGGGCTTAATCCCTATGGCTACACCTTC
CSVEDLGTGLNPYGYTF
>TRBJ1-5|.|TRBV15|TRBD1
TGTGCCACCAGCGGATCCGGGACAGTTAATCAGCCCCAGCATTTT
CATSGSGTVNQPQHF
>TRBJ2-7|.|TRBV30|.
TGTGCCTGGAGTGTACTTCCCAACAGGGACTCCTACGAGCAGTACTTC
CAWSVLPNRDSYEQYF
>TRBJ2-1|.|TRBV29-1|TRBD2
TGCAGCGTTGAAGATTACGTTCAGGCTAGCGGGAGGCCTAATGAGCAGTTCTTC
CSVEDYVQASGRPNEQFF
>TRBJ1-2|.|TRBV19|TRBD1
TGTGCCAGTCTCAGTAGGGACAGGTGGTTCTATGGCTACACCTTC
CASLSRDRWFYGYTF
>TRBJ1-1|.|TRBV7-2|TRBD1
TGTGCCAGCAGCCCGACAGGGCCCCAAACTGAAGCTTTCTTT
CASSPTGPQTEAFF
>TRBJ2-7|once|TRBV24-1|TRBD1
TGTGCCACCAGTGATTGGGGACAGGCGGGGCAGTACTTC
CATSDWGQAGQYF
>TRBJ1-5|.|TRBV6-1|.
TGTGCCAGCAGTGAAGTCTACAGGGAACAGCCCCAGCATTTT
CASSEVYREQPQHF
>TRBJ1-2|.|TRBV7-2|.
TGTGCCAGCAGCTACACAGGGTTTGGCTATGGCTACACCTTC
CASSYTGFGYGYTF
>TRBJ2-7|once|TRBV7-6|.
TGTGCCAGCAGCAGCACCCCAGCCAGGTACGAGCAGTACTTC
CASSSTPARYEQYF
>TRBJ2-6|once|TRBV21-1|.
TGTGCCAGCAGCAAAGGTCTGGCGTTCTCTGGGGCCAACGTCCTGACTTTC
CASSKGLAFSGANVLTF
>TRBJ2-7|.|TRBV7-2|TRBD2
TGTGCCAGCAGCCAACGGGAGGGCAGCCTATCCTACGAGCAGTACTTC
CASSQREGSLSYEQYF
>TRBJ2-7|.|TRBV9|TRBD2
TGTGCCAGCAGCCCCGGGGGGGGGAAGGCCTACGAGCAGTACTTC
CASSPGGGKAYEQYF
>TRBJ2-3|.|TRBV5-1|TRBD2
TGCGCCAGCAGCCCAACGCCGGGAGGAGGCACAGATACGCAGTATTTT
CASSPTPGGGTDTQYF
>TRBJ2-7|.|TRBV19|.
TGTGCCAGTAGTGGCAGGGATACCGCCCGCGAGCAGTACTTC
CASSGRDTAREQYF
>TRBJ1-1|.|TRBV7-9|.
TGTGCCAGCAGGGCCCTGGGTGCTGAAGCTTTCTTT
CASRALGAEAFF
>TRBJ1-5|.|TRBV28|.
TGTGCCAGCAGTTTACCCAGCAATCAGCCCCAGCATTTT
CASSLPSNQPQHF
>TRBJ1-2|.|TRBV6-5|TRBD1
TGTGCCAGCAGCAACACAGGGGGCGACTATGGCTACACCTTC
CASSNTGGDYGYTF
>TRBJ1-1|.|TRBV5-4|.
TGTGCCAGCAGCTTGAACGGGGGGCAAAGGAACACTGAAGCTTTCTTT
CASSLNGGQRNTEAFF
>TRBJ1-3|.|TRBV11-2|.
TGTGCCAGCAGCTTAGTACAGCCGGATGGCTTCTCTGGAAACACCATATATTTT
CASSLVQPDGFSGNTIYF
>TRBJ2-1|.|TRBV27|TRBD2
TGTGCCAGCACCCTCGACAGACCCGGGACTAGCGGGAGGGCCTGGGAGCAGTTCTTC
CASTLDRPGTSGRAWEQFF
>TRBJ2-5|.|TRBV30|.
TGTGCCTGGAGTACCCCGGCCCCCACCAAAGAGACCCAGTACTTC
CAWSTPAPTKETQYF
>TRBJ2-2|once|TRBV7-8|.
TGTGCCAGCAGCGCCAGCCAGGGGACCGGGGAGCTGTTTTTT
CASSASQGTGELFF
>TRBJ2-4|.|TRBV7-9|.
TGTGCCAAAGGGGGTATCGTAGCCAAAAACATTCAGTACTTC
CAKGGIVAKNIQYF
>TRBJ2-7|.|TRBV27|.
TGTGCCAGCAGCTACGGGGCTAGCAATCCCTACGAGCAGTACTTC
CASSYGASNPYEQYF
>TRBJ2-7|.|TRBV19|TRBD2
TGTGCCAGTAGGGAACTAGCGGGGGGCTCCTACGAGCAGTACTTC
CASRELAGGSYEQYF
>TRBJ2-7|.|TRBV27|TRBD1
TGTGCCAGCAGTTTATACCGGGACAGGGATAACGAAGAGCAGTACTTC
CASSLYRDRDNEEQYF
>TRBJ2-2|.|TRBV7-3|.
TGTGCCAGCAGCCCACGAGGGACCCCGAACACCGGGGAGCTGTTTTTT
CASSPRGTPNTGELFF
>TRBJ2-7|.|TRBV27|.
TGTGCCAGCAGTTTATCTCCGGGACTTGCTCTCGAGCAGTACTTC
CASSLSPGLALEQYF
>TRBJ2-5|once|TRBV11-1|TRBD2
TGTGCCAGCACCCTGTCCGGGACTAGCGTTCAAGAGACCCAGTACTTC
CASTLSGTSVQETQYF
>TRBJ2-7|.|TRBV6-2/TRBV6-3|TRBD2
TGTGCCAGCAGTTCCCCCTCTAGCGGGCTTTCCTACGAGCAGTACTTC
CASSSPSSGLSYEQYF
>TRBJ1-2|.|TRBV7-9|TRBD1
TGTGCCAGCAGCTTAGCGGGACAGTTGGACTATGGCTACACCTTC
CASSLAGQLDYGYTF
>TRBJ2-7|once|TRBV6-2/TRBV6-3|.
TGTGCCAGCAGTGCAAACTACGAGCAGTACTTC
CASSANYEQYF
>TRBJ1-2|.|TRBV4-2|.
TGTGCCAGCAGCCAACAAACCCCGACCTATGGCTACACCTTC
CASSQQTPTYGYTF
>TRBJ2-3|.|TRBV11-3|.
TGTGCCAGCAGCTCGACCCGGGACTCTACAGATACGCAGTATTTT
CASSSTRDSTDTQYF
>TRBJ2-1|.|TRBV6-5|.
TGTGCCAGCAAGGAATCCGGGCAATATACTGAGCAGTTCTTC
CASKESGQYTEQFF
>TRBJ2-3|.|TRBV5-1|.
TGCGCCAGCAGCTTGCTCCAGGGAACAGATACGCAGTATTTT
CASSLLQGTDTQYF
>TRBJ2-5|.|TRBV5-1|.
TGCGCCAGCAGCTTGGGTGAACGAGAGACCCAGTACTTC
CASSLGERETQYF
>TRBJ1-1|.|TRBV27|TRBD1
TGTGCCACCGCCCAGGGGGCGATCACTGAAGCTTTCTTT
CATAQGAITEAFF
>TRBJ2-7|.|TRBV15|TRBD1
TGTGCCACCAGCAGCGCAGGGAACAGGGGATCCTACGAGCAGTACTTC
CATSSAGNRGSYEQYF
>TRBJ2-3|once|TRBV7-3|TRBD2
TGTGCCAGCAGCACTATCGGGACTAGCGGACAGCACCATACGCAGTATTTT
CASSTIGTSGQHHTQYF
>TRBJ1-2|.|TRBV9|.
TGTGCCAGCAGAGCGGGACTCTCGAGTCAGATTGGGGGCTACACCTTC
CASRAGLSSQIGGYTF